The 27 T cell receptor beta chains given below trace back to one sample, sequenced in a study of cytomegalovirus exposure and HLA in healthy donors. The repertoire was sequenced with immunoSEQ multiplex PCR; TCRdb's copy has only in-frame clones and lacks some. The data show 130,000 to 150,000 clones, 70% to 90% seen once. The specimen was PBMCs. The source is a woman in her twenties or thirties in good health and CMV-seronegative.

The chain couples TRBV28 to TRBJ2-7; 7 nucleotides agree with TRBD1. This CDR3 has 15 amino acids. In germline, CDR1 is MDHEN, CDR2 SYDVKM. The V gene end was trimmed by 5 bases and the J gene end by 2 bases; junction bases not matched to a gene: 9. In DNA, the CDR3 is TGTGCCAGCAGTACTACCGGGACAGCCACCTACGAGCAGTACTTC. Its translation is CASSTTGTATYEQYF. Variable domain in full (rest from reference TRBV28 and TRBJ2-7): DVKVTQSSRYLVKRTGEKVFLECVQDMDHENMFWYRQDPGLGLRLIYFSYDVKMKEKGDIPEGYSVSREKKERFSLILESASTNQTSMYLCASSTTGTATYEQYFGPGTRLTVT.

This clone has more than one count but fewer than ten. The chain couples TRBV2 to TRBJ2-2; D is unclear. CDR3 size: 14 residues. Germline values: CDR1 SNHLY, CDR2 FYNNEI. Trimming removed 4 bases from V and 5 bases from J, with 11 bases in between. The CDR3 loop is CASSGTTLTGELFF. CDR3 coding DNA: TGTGCCAGCAGTGGAACTACCCTAACCGGGGAGCTGTTTTTT.

The chain has TRBV27 and TRBJ2-1; D is ambiguous. CDR3 length equals 12 residues. V shed 0 bases and J shed 7 bases, with 4 bases lying between them. CDR1 and CDR2 from the germline V gene are MNHEY and SMNVEV (reference sequence). CDR3 in amino acids: CASSLSRNEQFF. CDR3 DNA: TGTGCCAGCAGTTTATCGAGGAATGAGCAGTTCTTC.

J is TRBJ1-3 and V is TRBV25-1, with D possibly being TRBD1 (5 bases). V lost 1 base, J lost 9 bases, and 13 bases lay in between. Germline V gives CDR1 MGHDK, CDR2 SYGVNS. The CDR3 runs 14 residues. In DNA, the CDR3 is TGTGCCAGCAGTGAATCCCAGGGTAGGAGCACCATATATTTT. This encodes CASSESQGRSTIYF.

The chain has TRBV4-3 and TRBJ2-1; D is possibly TRBD1 (5 bases). This CDR3 region has 15 residues. In germline, CDR1 is LGHNA, CDR2 YSLEER. Trimming left V 1 base short and J 0 bases short, with 7 bases between. The CDR3: CASSQVDSSYNEQFF. As DNA, the CDR3 is TGCGCCAGCAGCCAAGTAGACAGCTCCTACAATGAGCAGTTCTTC.

This chain links TRBV5-1 with TRBJ1-5; D is possibly TRBD1 (6 bases). Trimming took off 0 bases at V and 4 bases at J, with 11 bases between the two ends. CDR3 length: 15 amino acids. Germline loops: CDR1 SGHRS, CDR2 YFSETQ. The CDR3 spells CASSLADSLNQPQHF. The CDR3 bases are TGCGCCAGCAGCTTGGCGGACAGCCTAAATCAGCCCCAGCATTTT.

The CDR3 coding sequence is TGCGCCAGCAGCGTCATGGACAAATACGAGCAGTACTTC. It is translated as CASSVMDKYEQYF. The chain uses TRBV5-1 and TRBJ2-7; weak D call: TRBD1 (5 bases). This CDR3 is 13 amino acids long. Trimming pared 4 bases from V and 4 bases from J, leaving 12 bases between. The V gene's germline CDR1 is SGHRS and CDR2 YFSETQ.

The table lists this clone with a count of one. The J gene is TRBJ2-6, the V gene TRBV5-6; the match to TRBD1 covers 9 bases. V trimming: 4 bases; J trimming: 4 bases; junction bases outside the gene matches: 12. Germline assignment: CDR1 SGHDT and CDR2 YYEEEE. This CDR3 region has 18 residues. The CDR3 protein is CASSRFLDRGSGANVLTF. The CDR3 nucleotides read TGTGCCAGCAGCCGTTTTCTGGACAGGGGTTCCGGGGCCAACGTCCTGACTTTC.

The chain couples TRBV5-1 to TRBJ1-6; D is perhaps TRBD1 (6 bases). Per germline, CDR1 SGHRS and CDR2 YFSETQ. The V end was cut by 5 bases, the J end by 9 bases, with 15 bases between. The CDR3 has 14 amino acids. The CDR3 DNA sequence: TGCGCCAGCAGATTTGCGGGGGCGGGTTCACCCCTCCACTTT. It is translated as CASRFAGAGSPLHF.

The rearrangement uses TRBV28 and TRBJ1-2; D possibly corresponds to TRBD1 (5 bases). This CDR3 comprises 11 residues. The ends were cut back, 7 bases at V and 5 bases at J, with 8 bases in the middle. Germline V CDR1 and CDR2: MDHEN, SYDVKM. CDR3 sequence: CASTQGYGYTF. DNA of the CDR3: TGTGCCAGCACGCAGGGTTATGGCTACACCTTC.

V gene TRBV28 combines with J gene TRBJ1-5, with D tentatively TRBD1 (5 bases). This CDR3 spans 15 amino acids. The germline V and J ends were trimmed by 4 bases and 6 bases, with 16 bases remaining between them. CDR1 and CDR2 from the germline V gene are MDHEN and SYDVKM. The CDR3 loop reads CASSSHNGGSQPQHF. CDR3 bases: TGTGCCAGCAGTTCACACAATGGGGGGTCTCAGCCCCAGCATTTT.

This clone was picked up a small number of times. This chain uses TRBV6-6 with TRBJ1-2; D may be TRBD1 (6 bases). CDR1 is MNHNY, CDR2 SVGAGI, per germline (reference sequence). This CDR3 is built from 11 residues. Trimming took 7 bases from V and 4 from J, leaving 7 bases between them. CDR3 in amino acids: CASNRAYGYTF. The CDR3 DNA reads as TGTGCCAGCAACAGGGCCTATGGCTACACCTTC.

Only one count was recorded for this clone. The chain carries TRBV7-2 and TRBJ2-3; TRBD2 agrees at 9 bases. CDR3 length: 15 residues. CDR1 and CDR2 from the germline V gene are SGHTA and FQGNSA. Germline trimming cut 3 bases from V and 5 bases from J; bases unmatched to any gene: 6. CDR3 DNA: TGTGCCAGCAGCTTGAATGCGGGGGGGAGAGATACGCAGTATTTT. It specifies CASSLNAGGRDTQYF.

The rearrangement links TRBV18 to TRBJ1-3; 10 nucleotides align to TRBD1. Unmatched junction bases numbered 9, after V lost 6 bases and J lost 4 bases. This CDR3 spans 16 amino acids. CDR1 and CDR2 (germline): KGHSH, LQKENI. The CDR3 spells CASSESRTGGGNTIYF. In nucleotides, the CDR3 is TGTGCCAGCTCCGAAAGTCGGACAGGGGGAGGAAACACCATATATTTT.

In its sample, this clone was seen once. The rearrangement uses TRBV6-6 and TRBJ2-3; D call uncertain. The CDR3 is 16 amino acids. CDR1 is MNHNY and CDR2 is SVGAGI in the germline V gene (reference sequence). The germline V and J ends were trimmed by 1 base and 0 bases, with 11 bases remaining between them. This CDR3 is CASSYLAGTSTDTQYF. The CDR3, as DNA: TGTGCCAGCAGTTACTTGGCAGGTACTAGCACAGATACGCAGTATTTT.

The gene calls are TRBV28 and TRBJ2-7; 8 nucleotides agree with TRBD1. This CDR3 region has 14 residues. V was pared by 5 bases and J by 5 bases, with 8 bases of the junction left unmatched. Germline V CDR1 and CDR2: MDHEN, SYDVKM. The CDR3 region is CASSLQGAIDEQYF. CDR3 coding DNA: TGTGCCAGCAGTCTTCAGGGGGCCATCGACGAGCAGTACTTC.

The V and J genes are TRBV2 and TRBJ2-7; the D gene is possibly TRBD2 (5 bases). There are 14 residues in the CDR3. Trimming shortened V by 6 bases and J by 7 bases, and 19 bases separated the two germline ends. The V gene's germline CDR1 is SNHLY and CDR2 FYNNEI. Here the CDR3 reads CASRIGISTQEQYF. The CDR3 nucleotides are TGTGCCAGCAGAATCGGGATCTCTACACAGGAGCAGTACTTC.

V is TRBV27 and J is TRBJ1-6, with D unresolved. The CDR3 runs to 14 residues. Germline V CDR1 and CDR2: MNHEY, SMNVEV (reference sequence). V dropped 3 bases and J dropped 9 bases, with 12 bases sitting between them. The CDR3 loop reads CASSFEVFSSPLHF. The CDR3 nucleotides read TGTGCCAGCAGTTTTGAGGTTTTTAGTTCACCCCTCCACTTT.

This chain joins TRBV7-8 and TRBJ1-2; 9 nucleotides align to TRBD1. This CDR3 contains 15 residues. V lost 5 bases to trimming and J lost 5 bases; unmatched junction nucleotides: 9. Looked up from germline, CDR1 is SGHVS and CDR2 is FQNEAQ. The CDR3 DNA reads TGTGCCAGCAGCAAGCGGGACAGGGCCGGATATGGCTACACCTTC. Translation gives CASSKRDRAGYGYTF.

The chain links TRBV5-1 to TRBJ1-3; D is undetermined. Germline V lookup: CDR1 SGHRS, CDR2 YFSETQ. Trimming took 1 base from V and 2 from J, leaving 4 bases between them. This CDR3 has 13 residues. DNA for the CDR3: TGCGCCAGCAGCTTGACAGCTGGAAACACCATATATTTT. Translated: CASSLTAGNTIYF. Combining the CDR3 with reference TRBV5-1 and TRBJ1-3 gives the whole variable domain KAGVTQTPRYLIKTRGQQVTLSCSPISGHRSVSWYQQTPGQGLQFLFEYFSETQRNKGNFPGRFSGRQFSNSRSEMNVSTLELGDSALYLCASSLTAGNTIYFGEGSWLTVV.

The rearrangement links TRBV7-2 to TRBJ2-5; D possibly corresponds to TRBD1 (5 bases). Trimming cost V 3 bases and J 4 bases, with 9 bases left between them. From germline, CDR1 is SGHTA and CDR2 FQGNSA. The CDR3 has 13 amino acids. Here the CDR3 DNA reads TGTGCCAGCAGCTTTACAGGCATAGAGACCCAGTACTTC. This codes for CASSFTGIETQYF.

The chain is built from TRBV5-1 and TRBJ2-1, with 12 bases fitting TRBD2. This CDR3 has 15 amino acids. The junction had 6 bases not matched to a gene; V was cut back by 4 bases and J by 7 bases. The germline CDR1 and CDR2 sequences are SGHRS and YFSETQ. The chain's CDR3 is CASSLAGGPGNEQFF. The CDR3 DNA reads TGCGCCAGCAGCCTAGCGGGGGGGCCTGGGAATGAGCAGTTCTTC.

The V and J genes are TRBV7-3 and TRBJ1-1, with 11 positions matching TRBD1. The germline CDR1 and CDR2 sequences are SGHTA and FQGTGA. This CDR3 comprises 13 residues. J gave up 12 bases and V 5 bases, and 8 bases lay outside the gene matches. DNA of the CDR3: TGTGCCAGCAGCCCAGGGACAGGGGGAATGACTTTCTTT. As protein: CASSPGTGGMTFF. The complete variable domain, with remaining parts taken from reference TRBV7-3 and TRBJ1-1, reads GAGVSQTPSNKVTEKGKYVELRCDPISGHTALYWYRQSLGQGPEFLIYFQGTGAADDSGLPNDRFFAVRPEGSVSTLKIQRTERGDSAVYLCASSPGTGGMTFFGQGTRLTVV.

This sequence joins TRBV19 and TRBJ1-1; D may be TRBD1 (6 bases). Trimming pared 7 bases from V and 7 bases from J, leaving 13 bases between. The CDR3 is made up of 12 amino acids. The germline V gene encodes CDR1 LNHDA and CDR2 SQIVND (reference sequence). CDR3 in amino acids: CASTWQGHEAFF. The CDR3 DNA sequence: TGTGCCAGTACATGGCAGGGGCATGAAGCTTTCTTT.

Of note for this clone: A junction end diverges from the germline sequence, so it may reflect a read error. This sequence joins TRBV5-1 and TRBJ2-5, with TRBD2 matching over 9 bases. Germline-derived CDR1 and CDR2 are SGHRS and YFSETQ. The CDR3 sequence is 17 residues long. CDR3 in DNA: TGCGCCAGCAGCTTGAAATCGTTCGGGACTAGCTTTTTAGAGGGAGACTTC. The encoded protein is CASSLKSFGTSFLEGDF.

J is TRBJ1-1 and V is TRBV29-1; D remains ambiguous. The length of the CDR3 is 13 residues. Germline V CDR1 and CDR2: SQVTM, ANQGSEA. Trimming pared 3 bases from V and 1 base from J, leaving 9 bases between. CDR3 sequence: CSVEAGPNTEAFF. CDR3 bases: TGCAGCGTTGAGGCGGGCCCGAACACTGAAGCTTTCTTT.

The chain links TRBV18 to TRBJ2-5; 14 bases agree with TRBD2. J gave up 0 bases and V 4 bases, and 7 bases lay outside the gene matches. Looked up from germline, CDR1 is KGHSH and CDR2 is LQKENI. The length of the CDR3 is 18 residues. CDR3: CASSLGLAGGQNQETQYF. The CDR3 DNA reads TGTGCCAGCTCACTCGGACTAGCGGGGGGACAAAACCAAGAGACCCAGTACTTC.